This T cell receptor beta chain was sequenced in a study of OX40 agonist ivuxolimab in advanced cancers. Findings and limits, study-wide: More expanded clones were found, on average, in CD8+ than in CD4+ T cells. Some nonresponders likewise displayed low normalized T-cell clonal expansion. At 0.1 to 3.0 mg/kg and by week 6, CD4+ and CD8+ T cells in the blood had expanded clonally.

Trimming took 1 base from V and 0 from J; bases not matched to a gene: 8. CDR3 size: 17 residues. From germline, CDR1 is SGHVS and CDR2 FQNEAQ. This table comes from immunoSEQ multiplex PCR, and its TCRdb copy is limited to in-frame clones, with some not included. Of nearly 80,000 clones in the sample, about 94% are singletons; the top ten hold roughly 9.8%. Note on this clone: The target antigen is unknown.

This clonotype originated in an adult with an advanced solid tumor such as melanoma, head and neck, liver or kidney cancer. Source: CD4+ or CD8+ T cells sorted from blood, taken in a trial of the OX40 agonist ivuxolimab. The chain couples TRBV7-8 to TRBJ1-1; TRBD1 agrees at 7 bases. The CDR3 spells CASSLVLAGGVNTEAFF. The CDR3 coding sequence is TGTGCCAGCAGCTTAGTCTTGGCAGGGGGAGTGAACACTGAAGCTTTCTTT.